This passage covers 18 T cell receptor beta chains from one sample sequenced in a study of read filtering for tumor transcriptome and immune sequencing. This library used approximately 370 ng RNA and molecular barcoded adaptors spanning alpha/delta and beta/gamma chains. TCRdb reanalysed the reads using MiXCR and keeps one entry per CDR3 protein. The table lists tens of thousands of distinct CDR3 sequences, more than 10% of them singletons, with roughly 15% in the top ten. The sequencing input was a population of CD138-negative cells sorted from bone marrow. These TCRs come from a donor at least 40 years old with multiple myeloma.

Ten or more counts support this clonotype. V and J are TRBV3-1 and TRBJ2-7, with D unresolved. Trimming left V 5 bases short and J 7 bases short, with 15 bases between. The CDR3 sequence is 13 residues long. CDR1 is LGHDT and CDR2 is YNNKEL in the germline V gene (reference sequence). The CDR3 protein is CASSFSSGREQYF. The CDR3, as DNA: TGTGCCAGCAGCTTTAGCTCGGGTCGTGAGCAGTACTTC.

This clonotype was picked up many times. In nucleotides, the CDR3 is TGTGCCAGCAGCCCATCCCCGAAAAGGACTCGTGGGCGCAATGAGCAGTTCTTC. Translating it yields CASSPSPKRTRGRNEQFF. The V and J genes are TRBV4-2 and TRBJ2-1; tentatively, D is TRBD2 (5 bases). CDR1 and CDR2 from the germline V gene are LGHNA and YNFKEQ. CDR3 size: 18 residues. Trimming shortened V by 4 bases and J by 6 bases, and 25 bases separated the two germline ends.

This clonotype showed up many times. This rearrangement joins TRBV4-3 to TRBJ2-7; D is perhaps TRBD2 (6 bases). The CDR3 contains 16 residues. The V gene's germline CDR1 is LGHNA and CDR2 YSLEER. V lost 0 bases and J lost 2, with 14 bases in between. CDR3 in DNA: TGCGCCAGCAGCCAAGATCGAGGAGGGACTCCCTACGAGCAGTACTTC. Protein sequence: CASSQDRGGTPYEQYF.

Ten or more counts support this clonotype. The chain joins TRBV7-2 to TRBJ2-5, with D unclear. The CDR3 covers 13 residues. The ends were cut back, 5 bases at V and 5 bases at J, with 12 bases in the middle. The germline V gene encodes CDR1 SGHTA and CDR2 FQGNSA. As DNA, the CDR3 is TGTGCCAGCAGCGTCCTAATAGAGGAGACCCAGTACTTC. Protein product: CASSVLIEETQYF. The complete variable domain, with remaining parts taken from reference TRBV7-2 and TRBJ2-5, reads GAGVSQSPSNKVTEKGKDVELRCDPISGHTALYWYRQSLGQGLEFLIYFQGNSAPDKSGLPSDRFSAERTGGSVSTLTIQRTQQEDSAVYLCASSVLIEETQYFGPGTRLLVL.

This clonotype was detected many times. V and J are TRBV7-2 and TRBJ2-3; 10 bases are shared with TRBD2. The CDR3 runs to 13 residues. V trimming: 8 bases; J trimming: 3 bases; junction bases outside the gene matches: 2. Germline V CDR1 and CDR2: SGHTA, FQGNSA. The CDR3 reads CASGSGRTDTQYF. The DNA of the CDR3 is TGTGCCAGCGGTAGCGGGAGGACAGATACGCAGTATTTT.

The sample holds many counts of this clonotype. The chain joins TRBV11-3 to TRBJ2-5, with 8 nucleotides matching TRBD1. After removal of 5 bases from V and 5 bases from J, the junction contained 7 bases not matched to a gene. The germline gives CDR1 SGHNT, CDR2 YENEEA. This CDR3 region has 14 residues. CDR3 residues: CASSGQGAWETQYF. The CDR3 bases are TGTGCCAGCAGCGGGCAGGGGGCGTGGGAGACCCAGTACTTC.

Details on this clonotype: A much bigger clone sits one base away, suggesting this may be a read error. The chain is built from TRBV7-9 and TRBJ1-3; the D is unclear. The CDR3 consists of 13 residues. Germline V gives CDR1 SEHNR, CDR2 FQNEAQ (reference sequence). The CDR3, as DNA: TGTGCCAGCAGCTTAAGCTCTGGAAACACCAGATATTTT. It translates to CASSLSSGNTRYF. The variable domain in full, completed from reference TRBV7-9 and TRBJ1-3, reads DTGVSQNPRHKITKRGQNVTFRCDPISEHNRLYWYRQTLGQGPEFLTYFQNEAQLEKSRLLSDRFSAERPKGSFSTLEIQRTEQGDSAMYLCASSLSSGNTRYFGEGSWLTVV.

As for this clonotype: A much larger clonotype is one base distant, so this may be a read error. As the CDR3 is not closed by the conserved phenylalanine or tryptophan, this likely results from a read error. The chain carries TRBV7-9 and TRBJ2-1, with D perhaps TRBD2 (5 bases). The germline CDR1 and CDR2 sequences are SEHNR and FQNEAQ (reference sequence). V lost 1 base, J lost 12 bases, and 13 bases lay in between. The CDR3 consists of 13 residues. DNA for the CDR3: TGTGCCAGCAGCTTAGATCAAGCGGAAAGGCAGTTCTCC. Its translation: CASSLDQAERQFS.

This clonotype was found many times. The chain recombines TRBV2 with TRBJ1-4, with TRBD2 as a possible D gene (6 bases). The J call may not be correct, given that the DNA end is closer to TRBJ2-3. The CDR3 is 13 amino acids. Germline CDR1 reads SNHLY; CDR2 reads FYNNEI. CDR3 loop: CASSGGERDSQYF. The CDR3 nucleotides are TGTGCCAGCAGTGGTGGGGAAAGGGACTCGCAGTATTTT.

In this sample, this clonotype turned up many times. J is TRBJ2-4 and V is TRBV4-1; tentatively, D is TRBD2 (6 bases). Between the trimmed V and J ends, which lost 1 base and 7 bases, there was a span of 14 bases. The germline V gene has CDR1 MGHRA and CDR2 YSYEKL. The CDR3 is 15 residues long. The CDR3: CASSQGTSLGNIQYF. CDR3 nucleotides: TGCGCCAGCAGCCAAGGTACTAGCTTGGGCAACATTCAGTACTTC.

The chain uses TRBV7-9 and TRBJ2-5, with D possibly being TRBD2 (6 bases). The CDR3 covers 14 residues. Germline V gene data show CDR1 as SEHNR and CDR2 as FQNEAQ (reference sequence). The germline V and J ends were trimmed by 5 bases and 2 bases, with 12 bases remaining between them. The CDR3 nucleotides read TGTGCCAGCAGCCCCCGACTAGTTCAAGAGACCCAGTACTTC. Its protein is CASSPRLVQETQYF.

Ten or more counts support this clonotype. The chain combines TRBV27 with TRBJ2-1; 9 bases fit TRBD1. Germline assignment: CDR1 MNHEY and CDR2 SMNVEV (reference sequence). V shed 7 bases and J 5 bases; nucleotides not matched to a gene: 6. This CDR3 region has 14 residues. CDR3 sequence reads: CASTWTGANNEQFF. CDR3 coding DNA: TGTGCCAGCACCTGGACAGGGGCGAACAATGAGCAGTTCTTC.

As concerns this clonotype: A far larger clone is just one base off, so this is likely a read error. The chain carries TRBV7-9 and TRBJ2-1; weak D call: TRBD2 (5 bases). The CDR3 sequence is 15 residues long. Between the trimmed V and J ends, which lost 5 bases and 0 bases, there was a span of 11 bases. The V gene's germline CDR1 is SEHNR and CDR2 FQNEAQ (reference sequence). The CDR3 coding sequence is TGTGCCAGCAGCATCGGGGAAAGCTCCTACAATGAGCAGTTCTTC. It is translated as CASSIGESSYNEQFF.

This clonotype was counted ten times or more. The gene calls are TRBV20-1 and TRBJ2-1; D is ambiguous. Germline V CDR1 and CDR2: DFQATT, SNEGSKA (reference sequence). The CDR3 has 17 residues. V lost 2 bases to trimming and J lost 0 bases, with 17 bases between them. DNA of the CDR3: TGCAGTGCTAGAAGCATCGTAGGAGTAAGCTCCTACAATGAGCAGTTCTTC. The encoded protein is CSARSIVGVSSYNEQFF.

This clonotype has a count of ten or more. The chain uses TRBV7-2 and TRBJ2-7, with D unclear. The CDR3 is 14 amino acids. From germline, CDR1 is SGHTA and CDR2 FQGNSA. V was shortened by 5 bases and J by 3 bases, with 14 bases between the two germline ends. CDR3 loop: CASSVGSLNYEQYF. The CDR3 DNA reads TGTGCCAGCAGCGTGGGGTCCCTTAACTACGAGCAGTACTTC.

This clonotype occurred many times. The chain is built from TRBV30 and TRBJ2-1, with D possibly being TRBD2 (5 bases). V shed 1 base and J shed 8 bases, with 9 bases lying between them. Germline CDR1 reads GTSNPN; CDR2 reads SVGIG (reference sequence). The CDR3 has 12 amino acids. The CDR3 region is CAWSAGSHEQFF. For the CDR3, the DNA is TGTGCCTGGAGTGCGGGGAGCCATGAGCAGTTCTTC.

This clonotype was seen ten or more times. The chain employs TRBV6-6 and TRBJ1-1; D not resolved. The germline V and J ends were trimmed by 6 bases and 0 bases, with 17 bases remaining between them. Germline-derived CDR1 and CDR2 are MNHNY and SVGAGI (reference sequence). CDR3 size: 16 residues. The CDR3 loop reads CASRETNRQVNTEAFF. Written as DNA, the CDR3 is TGTGCCAGCAGAGAGACCAACCGTCAAGTGAACACTGAAGCTTTCTTT.

Ten or more counts support this clonotype. The chain employs TRBV14 and TRBJ2-1; D is perhaps TRBD2 (6 bases). The CDR3 is 17 amino acids. The V gene lost 4 bases and the J gene lost 7 bases, with 23 bases spanning the gap. Germline CDR1 reads SGHDN; CDR2 reads FVKESK. The CDR3 loop reads CASSPTRGRGNWNEQFF. For the CDR3, the DNA is TGTGCCAGCAGCCCCACCCGGGGTCGCGGGAATTGGAATGAGCAGTTCTTC.